This T cell receptor beta chain was retrieved from a study of blood T cell repertoires in COVID-19. Sequencing was performed with immunoSEQ multiplex PCR; in TCRdb, only in-frame clones are kept and a portion is missing. Here the sample spans about 200,000 clones, roughly 90% being singletons. The specimen was PBMCs or T cells enriched from blood (not recorded which). The receptor was isolated from a woman between 18 and 30 years old who had recovered from COVID-19.

The CDR3 loop reads CAIRRSRGDETQYF. For the CDR3, the DNA is TGTGCCATCAGGAGGAGCAGGGGGGATGAGACCCAGTACTTC. The gene calls are TRBV10-3 and TRBJ2-5; a weak D match, TRBD1 (7 bases). There are 14 residues in the CDR3. CDR1 and CDR2 from the germline V gene are ENHRY and SYGVKD. V was shortened by 6 bases and J by 5 bases, with 16 bases between the two germline ends.